This T cell receptor (beta chain) originates from a study of blood T cell repertoires in COVID-19. The germline V gene encodes CDR1 SGHAT and CDR2 FQDESV (reference sequence). The CDR3 is made up of 17 amino acids. V gave up 0 bases and J gave up 4 bases; unmatched junction bases: 10. Method: immunoSEQ multiplex PCR; TCRdb's copy keeps in-frame clones and lacks some. The table shows 310,000 or so clones, with roughly 86% occurring only once. Sequenced: peripheral blood. This rearrangement joins TRBV11-1 to TRBJ1-1, with 8 nucleotides matching TRBD1. The source is a woman between 25 and 40 years old who had recovered from COVID-19. CDR3 protein: CASSLALQQGGGTEAFF. The CDR3 bases are TGTGCCAGCAGCTTAGCGCTGCAACAGGGGGGAGGCACTGAAGCTTTCTTT.